This record looks at one T cell receptor (beta chain) sequence and its context. Antigen specificity is unknown. This record belongs to a study of T-cell memory formation after mild COVID-19. Across the whole study: TCR clustering was largely donor specific.

V shed 0 bases and J shed 4 bases, with 11 bases lying between them. Germline loops: CDR1 MNHNY, CDR2 SVGAGI (reference sequence). The CDR3 is 15 residues long. The study, taken as a whole, reports: Memory cells collected pre-infection included some clones that later responded, suggesting cross-reactive memory joined. A second wave expanding day 15 to 37 was CD4+-biased; contracting clones were balanced.

With constant-segment primers, 5'RACE yielded cDNA libraries of TCR alpha and TCR beta that carried sample barcodes and UMIs. TCRdb reprocessed the 5' RACE reads with MiXCR, giving one entry per CDR3 protein. The data hold approximately 260,000 distinct CDR3 sequences, with under 20% observed a single time. The sequencing sample was made of PBMCs or a T cell subset sorted from them (not recorded which). The chain couples TRBV6-6 to TRBJ2-3, with unresolved D. This receptor was taken from a man aged 18 to 30 who had mild COVID-19 (a few samples of this study predate the infection). Cell type and time point are not known. The CDR3 here is CASSYSSRSADTQYF. CDR3 DNA sequence: TGTGCCAGCAGTTACTCATCCAGGTCCGCAGATACGCAGTATTTT.